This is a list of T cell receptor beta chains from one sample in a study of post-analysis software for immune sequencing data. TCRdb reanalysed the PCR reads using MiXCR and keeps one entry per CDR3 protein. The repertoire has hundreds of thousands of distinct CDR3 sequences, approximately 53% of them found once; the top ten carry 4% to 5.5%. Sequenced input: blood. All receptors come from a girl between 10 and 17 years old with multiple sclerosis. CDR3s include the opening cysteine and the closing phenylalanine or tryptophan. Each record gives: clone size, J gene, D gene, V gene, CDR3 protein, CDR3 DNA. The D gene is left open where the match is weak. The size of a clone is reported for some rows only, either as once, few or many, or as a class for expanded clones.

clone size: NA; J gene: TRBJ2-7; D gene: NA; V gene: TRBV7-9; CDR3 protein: CASSKPGTKEYYNEQYF; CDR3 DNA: TGTGCCAGCAGCAAACCCGGGACAAAAGAATACTACAATGAGCAGTACTTC
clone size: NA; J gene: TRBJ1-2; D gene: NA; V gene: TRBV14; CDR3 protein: CASSQMDSSNYGYTF; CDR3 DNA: TGTGCCAGCAGCCAAATGGACAGTTCTAACTATGGCTACACCTTC
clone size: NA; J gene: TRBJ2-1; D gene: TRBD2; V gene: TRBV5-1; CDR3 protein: CASSLERTSGLSSYNEQFF; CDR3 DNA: TGCGCCAGCAGCTTGGAGCGGACTAGCGGGCTTAGCTCCTACAATGAGCAGTTCTTC
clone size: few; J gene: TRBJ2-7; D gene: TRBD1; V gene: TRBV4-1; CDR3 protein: CASSQVMDRGSTEQYF; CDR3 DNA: TGCGCCAGCAGCCAAGTAATGGACAGGGGATCAACCGAGCAGTACTTC
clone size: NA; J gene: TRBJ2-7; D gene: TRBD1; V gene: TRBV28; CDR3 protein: CASSNILRDRWLDVEQYF; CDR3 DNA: TGTGCCAGCAGTAACATCCTCCGGGACAGGTGGTTGGATGTGGAGCAGTACTTC
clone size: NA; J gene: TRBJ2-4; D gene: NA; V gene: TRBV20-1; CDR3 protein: CSAGLVGNIQYF; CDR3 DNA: TGCAGTGCTGGTCTAGTGGGGAACATTCAGTACTTC
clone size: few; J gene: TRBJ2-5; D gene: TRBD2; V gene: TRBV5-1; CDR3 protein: CASSLGTSGGRGETQYF; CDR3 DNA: TGCGCCAGCAGCCTGGGTACTAGCGGGGGTCGAGGAGAGACCCAGTACTTC
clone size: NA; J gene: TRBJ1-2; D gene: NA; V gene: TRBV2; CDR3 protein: CASSEGPLRYGYTF; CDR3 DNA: TGTGCCAGCAGTGAAGGCCCACTGCGCTATGGCTACACCTTC
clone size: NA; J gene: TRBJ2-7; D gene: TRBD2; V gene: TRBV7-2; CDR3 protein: CASSRPGLAVYEQYF; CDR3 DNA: TGTGCCAGCAGCCGACCGGGACTAGCGGTGTACGAGCAGTACTTC
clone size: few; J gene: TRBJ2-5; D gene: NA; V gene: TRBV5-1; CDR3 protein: CASSPFGTRETQYF; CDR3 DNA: TGCGCCAGCAGCCCATTCGGGACCCGAGAGACCCAGTACTTC
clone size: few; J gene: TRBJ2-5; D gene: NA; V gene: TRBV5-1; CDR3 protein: CASSRDIQETQYF; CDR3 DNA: TGCGCCAGCAGCAGGGACATCCAAGAGACCCAGTACTTC
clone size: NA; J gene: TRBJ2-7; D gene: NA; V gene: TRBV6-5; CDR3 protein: CASSPDRTGIYEQYF; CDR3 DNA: TGTGCCAGCAGTCCGGATCGGACGGGTATCTACGAGCAGTACTTC
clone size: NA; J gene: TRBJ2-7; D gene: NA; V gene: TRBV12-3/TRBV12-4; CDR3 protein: CASSEGGRVLEQYF; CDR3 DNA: TGTGCCAGCAGCGAGGGGGGGCGAGTCCTCGAGCAGTACTTC
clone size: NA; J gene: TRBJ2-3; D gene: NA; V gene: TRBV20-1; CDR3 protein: CSARAPGGTDTQYF; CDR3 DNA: TGCAGTGCTAGAGCTCCGGGGGGCACAGATACGCAGTATTTT
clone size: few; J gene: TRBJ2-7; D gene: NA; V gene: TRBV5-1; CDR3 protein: CASSGREDEQYF; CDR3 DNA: TGCGCCAGCTCGGGCAGGGAAGACGAGCAGTACTTC
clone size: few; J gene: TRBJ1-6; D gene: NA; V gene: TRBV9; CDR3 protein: CASSAQEELPLHF; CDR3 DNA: TGTGCCAGCAGCGCCCAGGAGGAATTGCCCCTCCACTTT
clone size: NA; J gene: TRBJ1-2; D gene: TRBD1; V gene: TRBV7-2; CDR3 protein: CASSLTGTGPWGYTF; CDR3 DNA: TGTGCCAGCAGCTTAACCGGGACAGGCCCTTGGGGCTACACCTTC
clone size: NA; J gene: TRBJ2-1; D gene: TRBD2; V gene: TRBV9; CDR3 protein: CASSTSGRALNEQFF; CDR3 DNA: TGTGCCAGCAGCACCAGCGGGAGGGCTTTAAATGAGCAGTTCTTC
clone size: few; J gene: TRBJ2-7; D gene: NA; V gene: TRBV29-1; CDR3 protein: CSMSYFGEQYF; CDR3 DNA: TGCAGCATGTCCTACTTTGGCGAGCAGTACTTC
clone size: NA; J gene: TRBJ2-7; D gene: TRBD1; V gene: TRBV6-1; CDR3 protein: CASEGQGYDEQYF; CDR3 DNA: TGTGCTAGCGAGGGACAGGGTTACGACGAGCAGTACTTC
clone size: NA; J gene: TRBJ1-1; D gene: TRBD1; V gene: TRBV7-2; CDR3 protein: CASSLMTGGPTEAFF; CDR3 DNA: TGTGCCAGCAGCTTAATGACAGGGGGTCCCACTGAAGCTTTCTTT
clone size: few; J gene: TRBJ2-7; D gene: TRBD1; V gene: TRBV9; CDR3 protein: CASSVGQGRYEQYF; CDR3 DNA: TGTGCCAGCAGCGTCGGACAGGGCAGGTACGAGCAGTACTTC
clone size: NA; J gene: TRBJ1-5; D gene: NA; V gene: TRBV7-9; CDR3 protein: CASSPSDRGLWQPQHF; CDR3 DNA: TGTGCCAGCAGCCCATCGGACCGGGGGCTGTGGCAGCCCCAGCATTTT
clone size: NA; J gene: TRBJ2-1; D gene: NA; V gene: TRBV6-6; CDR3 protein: CASSYSTKYTYNEQFF; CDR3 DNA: TGTGCCAGCAGTTACTCGACCAAGTATACCTACAATGAGCAGTTCTTC
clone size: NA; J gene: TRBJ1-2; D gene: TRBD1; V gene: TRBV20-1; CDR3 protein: CSASHTGGNYGYTF; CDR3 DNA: TGCAGTGCTAGTCACACAGGGGGCAACTATGGCTACACCTTC
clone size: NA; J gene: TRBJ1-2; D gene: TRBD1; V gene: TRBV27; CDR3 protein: CASSPGTGRYDYTF; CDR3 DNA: TGTGCCAGCAGTCCCGGGACAGGGAGGTATGACTACACCTTC
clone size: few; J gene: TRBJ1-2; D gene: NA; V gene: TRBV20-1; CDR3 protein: CSARDLGGLAYGYTF; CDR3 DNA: TGCAGTGCTAGAGATCTTGGAGGTCTGGCCTATGGCTACACCTTC
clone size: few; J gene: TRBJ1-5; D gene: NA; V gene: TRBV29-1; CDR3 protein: CSVGAGDNQPQHF; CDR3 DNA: TGCAGCGTTGGTGCAGGGGACAATCAGCCCCAGCATTTT
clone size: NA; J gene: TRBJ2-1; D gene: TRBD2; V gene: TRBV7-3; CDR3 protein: CASSLGTINEQFF; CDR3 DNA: TGTGCCAGCAGCTTGGGGACTATCAATGAGCAGTTCTTC
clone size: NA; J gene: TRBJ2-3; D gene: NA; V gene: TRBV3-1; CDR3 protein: CASSQDQGPEYTDTQYF; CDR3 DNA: TGTGCCAGCAGCCAAGATCAGGGCCCCGAGTACACAGATACGCAGTATTTT
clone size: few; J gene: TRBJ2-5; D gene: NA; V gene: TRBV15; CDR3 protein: CATSYYTDQETQYF; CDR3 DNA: TGTGCCACCAGCTACTATACAGACCAAGAGACCCAGTACTTC
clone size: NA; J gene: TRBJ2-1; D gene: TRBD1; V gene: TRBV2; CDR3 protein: CASSEITGVNEQFF; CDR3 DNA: TGTGCCAGCAGTGAAATAACAGGGGTCAATGAGCAGTTCTTC
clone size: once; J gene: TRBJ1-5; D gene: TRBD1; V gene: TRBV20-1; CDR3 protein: CSALRMAGGDQPQHF; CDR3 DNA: TGCAGTGCTCTCCGGATGGCAGGGGGCGATCAGCCCCAGCATTTT
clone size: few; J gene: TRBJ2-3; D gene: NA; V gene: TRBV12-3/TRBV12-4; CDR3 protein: CASSPRERGDTQYF; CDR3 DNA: TGTGCCAGCAGTCCTCGGGAACGCGGAGATACGCAGTATTTT
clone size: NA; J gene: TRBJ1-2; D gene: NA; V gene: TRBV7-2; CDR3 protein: CASSLTPGNYGYTF; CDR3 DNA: TGTGCCAGCAGCTTAACTCCAGGGAACTATGGCTACACCTTC
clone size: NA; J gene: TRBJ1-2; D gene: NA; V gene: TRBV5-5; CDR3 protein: CASSPDPLGGYTF; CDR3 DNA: TGTGCCAGCAGCCCGGATCCCTTGGGTGGCTACACCTTC
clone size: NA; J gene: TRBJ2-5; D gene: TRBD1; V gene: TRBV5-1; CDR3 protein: CASTRIKLGTVSQETQYF; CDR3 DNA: TGCGCCAGCACCCGCATAAAACTCGGGACAGTTAGCCAAGAGACCCAGTACTTC
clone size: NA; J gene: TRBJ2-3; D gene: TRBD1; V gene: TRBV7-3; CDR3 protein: CASSLRTGTDTQYF; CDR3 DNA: TGTGCCAGCAGCCTCCGGACAGGGACAGATACGCAGTATTTT
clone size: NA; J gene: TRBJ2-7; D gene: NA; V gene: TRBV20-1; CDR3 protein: CSAKGGGDPNEQYF; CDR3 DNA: TGCAGTGCTAAGGGGGGAGGGGACCCCAATGAGCAGTACTTC
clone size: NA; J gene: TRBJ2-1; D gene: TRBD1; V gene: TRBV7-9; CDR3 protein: CASSPPPGTGDNEQFF; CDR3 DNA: TGTGCCAGCAGCCCTCCTCCGGGGACAGGGGACAATGAGCAGTTCTTC
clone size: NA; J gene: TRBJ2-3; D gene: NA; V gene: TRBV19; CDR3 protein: CASSMGADTQYF; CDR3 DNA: TGTGCCAGTAGTATGGGTGCAGATACGCAGTATTTT
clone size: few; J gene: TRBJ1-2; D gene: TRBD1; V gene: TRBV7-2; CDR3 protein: CASSKGVWDRPYGYTF; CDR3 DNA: TGTGCCAGCAGCAAAGGGGTTTGGGACAGGCCGTATGGCTACACCTTC
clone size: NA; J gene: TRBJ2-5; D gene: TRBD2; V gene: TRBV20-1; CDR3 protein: CSARESGTSDVETQYF; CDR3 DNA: TGCAGTGCTAGAGAATCCGGGACTAGCGACGTGGAGACCCAGTACTTC
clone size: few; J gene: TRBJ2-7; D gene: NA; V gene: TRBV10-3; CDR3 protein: CAISVGHAYEQYF; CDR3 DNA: TGTGCCATCAGTGTAGGACATGCCTACGAGCAGTACTTC
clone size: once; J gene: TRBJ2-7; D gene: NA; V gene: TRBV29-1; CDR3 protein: CSVIFGGEQYF; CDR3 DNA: TGCAGCGTTATATTTGGTGGCGAGCAGTACTTC
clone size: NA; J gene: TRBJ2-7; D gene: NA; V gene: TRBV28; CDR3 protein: CASKQGGAYEQYF; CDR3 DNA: TGTGCCAGCAAGCAGGGTGGCGCCTACGAGCAGTACTTC